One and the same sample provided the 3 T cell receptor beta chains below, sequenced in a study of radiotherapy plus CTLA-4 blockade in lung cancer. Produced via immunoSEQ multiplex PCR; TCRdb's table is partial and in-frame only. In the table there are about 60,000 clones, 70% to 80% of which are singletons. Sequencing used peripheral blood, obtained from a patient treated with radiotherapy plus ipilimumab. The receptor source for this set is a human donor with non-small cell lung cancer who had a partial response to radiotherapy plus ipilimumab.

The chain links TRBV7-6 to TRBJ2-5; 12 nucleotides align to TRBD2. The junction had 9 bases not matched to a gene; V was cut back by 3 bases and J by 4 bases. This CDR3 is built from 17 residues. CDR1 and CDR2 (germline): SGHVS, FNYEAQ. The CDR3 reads CASSLAVASGGGETQYF. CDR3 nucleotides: TGTGCCAGCAGCTTGGCGGTTGCTAGCGGGGGGGGAGAGACCCAGTACTTC.

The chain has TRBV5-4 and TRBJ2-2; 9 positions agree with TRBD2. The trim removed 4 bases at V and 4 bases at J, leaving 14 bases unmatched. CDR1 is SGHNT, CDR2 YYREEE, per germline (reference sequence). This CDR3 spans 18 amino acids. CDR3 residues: CASSPRSGGTSSTGELFF. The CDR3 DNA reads TGTGCCAGCAGCCCTCGAAGCGGGGGGACCTCGAGCACCGGGGAGCTGTTTTTT. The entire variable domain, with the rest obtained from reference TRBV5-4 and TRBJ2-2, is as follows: ETGVTQSPTHLIKTRGQQVTLRCSSQSGHNTVSWYQQALGQGPQFIFQYYREEENGRGNFPPRFSGLQFPNYSSELNVNALELDDSALYLCASSPRSGGTSSTGELFFGEGSRLTVL.

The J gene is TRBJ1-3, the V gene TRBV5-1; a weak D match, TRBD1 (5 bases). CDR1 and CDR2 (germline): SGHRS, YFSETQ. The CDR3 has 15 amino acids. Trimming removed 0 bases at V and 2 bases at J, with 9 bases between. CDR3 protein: CASSLAPGTGNTIYF. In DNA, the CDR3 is TGCGCCAGCAGCTTGGCCCCAGGGACTGGAAACACCATATATTTT.